This is a list of T cell receptor beta chains from one sample in a study of radiation and T cells in renal cell carcinoma. The table came from immunoSEQ multiplex PCR; TCRdb's copy has only in-frame clones and leaves some out. Of about 170,000 clones listed, 88% were seen once; the top ten hold around 11%. The sample was blood, taken from a patient whose treatment included radiotherapy and nephrectomy. These TCRs come from a woman between 50 and 59 years old with renal cell carcinoma. Each CDR3 is given with its conserved first and last residue. Fields, in order: V gene, clone size, J gene, D gene, CDR3 DNA, CDR3 protein. A D gene is named only where the DNA matches it firmly. Where a row states a size, it is once, few, many or the class of an expanded clone; other rows omit it.

TRBV10-2,NA,TRBJ1-4,NA,TGCGCCAGCAGCAGAAAAAATGAAAAACTGTTTTTT,CASSRKNEKLFF
TRBV5-6,NA,TRBJ2-1,TRBD1,TGTGCCAGCAGTCGGGAGGCCCGGACAGGGGTTTTAGGTGAGCAGTTCTTC,CASSREARTGVLGEQFF
TRBV2,NA,TRBJ2-7,NA,TGTGCCAGCAGTGAGGACCAAATCGGCGAGCAGTACTTC,CASSEDQIGEQYF
TRBV5-1,NA,TRBJ2-3,TRBD2,TGCGCCAGCAGCTTGGGACTAGCGGGGGGCACAGATACGCAGTATTTT,CASSLGLAGGTDTQYF
TRBV11-2,NA,TRBJ2-7,TRBD1,TGTGCCAGCAGCTTTAGGACAGGGGGTTCCGAGCAGTACTTC,CASSFRTGGSEQYF
TRBV19,NA,TRBJ1-4,NA,TGTGCCAGTAGTAGAATACAGGGCGGGAGTGAAAAACTGTTTTTT,CASSRIQGGSEKLFF
TRBV14,few,TRBJ1-1,NA,TGTGCCAGCAGCCAAGGGATAAACACTGAAGCTTTCTTT,CASSQGINTEAFF
TRBV6-1,NA,TRBJ1-2,NA,TGTGCCAGCAGTGAATCAGGGGATGGCTACACCTTC,CASSESGDGYTF
TRBV6-1,NA,TRBJ1-5,NA,TGTGCCAGCAGTGAAGGGAAATATAGCAATCAGCCCCAGCATTTT,CASSEGKYSNQPQHF
TRBV7-2,NA,TRBJ1-2,TRBD1,TGTGCCAGCACCCTGGACAGGGGGGTTAACTATGGCTACACCTTC,CASTLDRGVNYGYTF
TRBV30,NA,TRBJ2-1,NA,TGTGCCTGGAGTGTACTCGGAACGGTCCGGCGGGGTGGCTCCTACAATGAGCAGTTCTTC,CAWSVLGTVRRGGSYNEQFF
TRBV20-1,NA,TRBJ2-7,TRBD2,TGCAGTGCTCAGGGAGGGGTAGAGCAGTACTTC,CSAQGGVEQYF
TRBV7-2,NA,TRBJ1-1,TRBD1,TGTGCCAGCAGCCCCCAGGGACAGGGGTTTTCTGAAGCTTTCTTT,CASSPQGQGFSEAFF
TRBV7-9,NA,TRBJ2-5,NA,TGTGCCAGCAGTCGAGAAGAGACCCAGTACTTC,CASSREETQYF
TRBV4-3,NA,TRBJ1-5,NA,TGCGCCAGCAGCCAAGAATCACAGGGTCGGGGCCAGCCCCAGCATTTT,CASSQESQGRGQPQHF
TRBV9,NA,TRBJ1-1,TRBD1,TGTGCCAGCAGCCCACAAGGGACAGGGAACACTGAAGCTTTCTTT,CASSPQGTGNTEAFF
TRBV18,NA,TRBJ2-3,NA,TGTGCCAGCTCCGAGGCCGTACCGGGAACAGGGAGTCGTAATACGCAGTATTTT,CASSEAVPGTGSRNTQYF
TRBV19,NA,TRBJ1-2,TRBD1,TGTGCCAGTAGTCCCTCCGGGACAGGGGACTATGGCTACACCTTC,CASSPSGTGDYGYTF
TRBV7-8,NA,TRBJ1-2,NA,TGTGCCAGCAGTCATCAGGGCTATGGCTACACCTTC,CASSHQGYGYTF
TRBV4-2,NA,TRBJ1-2,TRBD1,TGTGCCAGCAGCCAAGAGGGACAGGTGAACTATGGCTACACCTTC,CASSQEGQVNYGYTF
TRBV19,NA,TRBJ1-2,NA,TGTGCCAGTAGCCCTTTGGGGGAGTCTAACTATGGCTACACCTTC,CASSPLGESNYGYTF
TRBV25-1,NA,TRBJ1-2,TRBD1,TGTGCCAGCAGTCTCACAGGGGGATACTATGGCTACACCTTC,CASSLTGGYYGYTF
TRBV5-1,NA,TRBJ1-3,NA,TGCGCCAGCAGCCTGCGAAGCGGAAACACCATATATTTT,CASSLRSGNTIYF
TRBV5-8,NA,TRBJ1-1,TRBD1,TGTGCCAGCAGCTCTCCGGGACAGGGAGGTTTCTTT,CASSSPGQGGFF
TRBV4-1,NA,TRBJ1-4,NA,TGCGCCAGCAGCCAAGATAGGGGGATAACTAATGAAAAACTGTTTTTT,CASSQDRGITNEKLFF
TRBV6-6,NA,TRBJ1-6,NA,TGTGCCAGCGGCTCTACGGGAGAGGGTAATTCACCCCTCCACTTT,CASGSTGEGNSPLHF
TRBV6-1,NA,TRBJ1-2,NA,TGTGCCAGCAGTGAAGATTGGCAGGGAACCTATGGCTACACCTTC,CASSEDWQGTYGYTF
TRBV7-9,NA,TRBJ1-1,NA,TGTGCCAGCAGCTTAGATTCGCCAGATAACACTGAAGCTTTCTTT,CASSLDSPDNTEAFF
TRBV9,NA,TRBJ1-1,NA,TGTGCCAGCAGCGTAGCTATCCGGGGGGAAAGTGAAGCTTTCTTT,CASSVAIRGESEAFF
TRBV30,NA,TRBJ2-1,NA,TGTGCCTGGAAGGGCGGGCCCTACAATGAGCAGTTCTTC,CAWKGGPYNEQFF
TRBV19,NA,TRBJ1-1,NA,TGTGCCAGTAGACCGGGGGGCCGGGGTGCTTTCTTT,CASRPGGRGAFF
TRBV5-8,NA,TRBJ2-7,NA,TGTGCCAGCAGCCCCCCGGGCAGCGGCTCCTACGAGCAGTACTTC,CASSPPGSGSYEQYF
TRBV5-4,NA,TRBJ2-2,NA,TGTGCCAGCAGCTTAGGGCGGACGAACACCGGGGAGCTGTTTTTT,CASSLGRTNTGELFF
TRBV9,NA,TRBJ2-1,TRBD2,TGTGCCAGCAGCGTAGGAGTAGCGGGTTTCTACAATGAGCAGTTCTTC,CASSVGVAGFYNEQFF
TRBV7-3,NA,TRBJ2-1,TRBD2,TGTGCCAGCAGCTTTTCTGGGGCTAGCGGGGCCCATGAGCAGTTCTTC,CASSFSGASGAHEQFF
TRBV19,NA,TRBJ1-1,TRBD1,TGTGCCAGTAGTATTACAGGGGGCACTGAAGCTTTCTTT,CASSITGGTEAFF
TRBV28,NA,TRBJ1-5,NA,TGTGCCAGCAGCCTGCCGGGAACGGCGGGCAATCAGCCCCAGCATTTT,CASSLPGTAGNQPQHF
TRBV7-8,once,TRBJ2-7,NA,TGTGCCAGCAGCTTAACTCTAGAGGGGATCGACGAGCAGTACTTC,CASSLTLEGIDEQYF
TRBV7-2,NA,TRBJ1-4,NA,TGTGCCAGCAGCAAAGGGCCTCAAATGGAAAAACTGTTTTTT,CASSKGPQMEKLFF
TRBV2,NA,TRBJ2-1,NA,TGTGCCAGCGGATTTGAGATTAACAATGAGCAGTTCTTC,CASGFEINNEQFF
TRBV30,NA,TRBJ1-6,NA,TGTGCCTGGAGTCTCCCTAGACTCAATTCTCCCAACTATAATTCACCCCTCCACTTT,CAWSLPRLNSPNYNSPLHF
TRBV7-7,NA,TRBJ2-5,NA,TGTGCTAGCAGCACGGACAGAGAAGAGACCCAGTACTTC,CASSTDREETQYF
TRBV5-1,NA,TRBJ2-2,NA,TGCGCCAGCGGGCCCGGTGGGGGGTACACCGGGGAGCTGTTTTTT,CASGPGGGYTGELFF
TRBV13,NA,TRBJ2-1,TRBD2,TGTGCCAGCAGCCGACTAGCGGGCAACTCCTACAATGAGCAGTTCTTC,CASSRLAGNSYNEQFF
TRBV11-3,NA,TRBJ2-3,TRBD1,TGTGCCAGCAGCTACAGGGGGGATACGCAGTATTTT,CASSYRGDTQYF
TRBV7-9,NA,TRBJ1-5,NA,TGTGCCAGCAGCGCAAAACGTCAAGAGGAGCGCAATCAGCCCCAGCATTTT,CASSAKRQEERNQPQHF
TRBV30,NA,TRBJ1-1,TRBD1,TGTGCCTGGAGTCCCCCCCCTACAGGGGCTGAAGCTTTCTTT,CAWSPPPTGAEAFF
TRBV29-1,NA,TRBJ1-1,NA,TGCAGCGTTGAGGAGAGAGGAACTGAAGCTTTCTTT,CSVEERGTEAFF
TRBV4-1,NA,TRBJ1-1,TRBD1,TGCGCCAGCAGCCTCCCCGGGACAGATGAAGCTTTCTTT,CASSLPGTDEAFF
TRBV29-1,NA,TRBJ1-3,TRBD1,TGCAGCGTTAAGGACAGGGGGTATGGAAACACCATATATTTT,CSVKDRGYGNTIYF
TRBV18,NA,TRBJ1-2,NA,TGTGCCAGCTCACCTCCTACGACAGGCTGGAACTATGGCTACACCTTC,CASSPPTTGWNYGYTF